These 27 T cell receptor beta chains were sequenced from one sample in a study of early T cells in non-severe SARS-CoV-2 infection. Via MiXCR, TCRdb re-called the 5' RACE reads, giving one row per CDR3 protein. The table shows some 34,000 distinct CDR3 sequences, with 4.7% occurring only once. The sequencing sample was made of whole blood. These receptors came from an adult who was a healthcare worker with PCR-confirmed SARS-CoV-2 infection or an uninfected control (not recorded which).

On this clonotype itself: Germline is not matched at one junction end, which may reflect a read error. The genes are TRBV27 and TRBJ1-2; possibly TRBD1 for D (5 bases). Germline CDR1 and CDR2: MNHEY and SMNVEV (reference sequence). The CDR3 has 16 residues. CDR3 coding DNA: TGTGCCGGCAGTTTCATCAGGGATCGGAATTCCTATGGCTACACCTTC. It encodes CAGSFIRDRNSYGYTF.

This clonotype has only a few counts. The chain is built from TRBV20-1 and TRBJ2-2, with TRBD2 identical over 8 bases. CDR1 is DFQATT and CDR2 is SNEGSKA in the germline V gene (reference sequence). The junction had 8 bases not matched to a gene; V was cut back by 0 bases and J by 5 bases. This CDR3 has 16 residues. For the CDR3, the DNA is TGCAGTGCTAGAGATAGTTCTAGCGGGTTAACCGGGGAGCTGTTTTTT. This translates into CSARDSSSGLTGELFF.

Comments on this clonotype: Being one base from a much bigger clone, this may be a read error. The V and J genes are TRBV6-2 or TRBV6-3 and TRBJ2-7, with 8 bases identical to TRBD1. Germline V CDR1 and CDR2: MNHEY, SVGEGT. CDR3 size: 15 residues. CDR3: CASNYPPDRAYEQYF. Here the CDR3 DNA reads TGTGCCAGCAATTACCCCCCGGACAGGGCCTACGAGCAGTACTTC.

This clonotype was observed at least ten times. The chain links TRBV6-4 to TRBJ2-3; D might be TRBD2 (5 bases). Germline V gene data show CDR1 as MRHNA and CDR2 as SNTAGT. The CDR3 covers 14 residues. The germline V and J ends were trimmed by 4 bases and 0 bases, with 8 bases remaining between them. CDR3 sequence reads: CASSVGGSTDTQYF. CDR3 coding DNA: TGTGCCAGCAGTGTGGGCGGGAGCACAGATACGCAGTATTTT.

This clonotype was observed many times. The chain couples TRBV20-1 to TRBJ2-7; D is tentatively TRBD1 or TRBD2 (6 bases each). V lost 0 bases and J lost 5, with 14 bases in between. This CDR3 region has 14 residues. Germline lookup yields CDR1 DFQATT and CDR2 SNEGSKA (reference sequence). The CDR3 bases are TGCAGTGCTAGAGATTCACAGGGACTTAACGAGCAGTACTTC. Translated, it gives CSARDSQGLNEQYF.

In its sample, this clonotype was seen many times. The V and J genes are TRBV12-3 or TRBV12-4 and TRBJ2-1, with a tentative D call TRBD2 (6 bases). There are 14 residues in the CDR3. Trimming left V 7 bases short and J 5 bases short, with 15 bases between. The CDR3 nucleotides read TGTGCCAGCAAGGGGCAGCGGGTCAACAATGAGCAGTTCTTC. Protein: CASKGQRVNNEQFF.

This chain connects TRBV29-1 to TRBJ1-3; maybe TRBD1 (5 bases). CDR1 and CDR2 from the germline V gene are SQVTM and ANQGSEA. The CDR3 sequence is 13 residues long. Trimming left V 3 bases short and J 4 bases short, with 10 bases between. For the CDR3, the DNA is TGCAGCGTTGAGTCGGGGCCCGGAAACACCATATATTTT. This encodes CSVESGPGNTIYF.

There are many counts of this clonotype. The V gene is TRBV12-5, the J gene TRBJ2-3, with TRBD1 matching 10 bases. V shed 4 bases and J 6 bases; nucleotides not matched to a gene: 7. Germline assignment: CDR1 LGHNT and CDR2 FRNRAP. The CDR3 spans 15 residues. CDR3 DNA: TGTGCTAGTGGTTCTGGGACAGGGGAACGGGATACGCAGTATTTT. It specifies CASGSGTGERDTQYF. The complete variable domain, with remaining parts taken from reference TRBV12-5 and TRBJ2-3, reads DARVTQTPRHKVTEMGQEVTMRCQPILGHNTVFWYRQTMMQGLELLAYFRNRAPLDDSGMPKDRFSAEMPDATLATLKIQPSEPRDSAVYFCASGSGTGERDTQYFGPGTRLTVL.

This clonotype was seen at least ten times. The rearrangement uses TRBV12-5 and TRBJ2-1; no definite D call. Germline V CDR1 and CDR2: LGHNT, FRNRAP. With 4 bases removed from V and 0 bases from J, the gap between germline ends came to 7 bases. The CDR3 extends over 14 amino acids. This CDR3 reads CASGSLSSYNEQFF. The CDR3 DNA follows: TGTGCTAGTGGTTCTTTAAGCTCCTACAATGAGCAGTTCTTC.

The chain uses TRBV19 and TRBJ1-2; no clear D gene. Germline values: CDR1 LNHDA, CDR2 SQIVND (reference sequence). This CDR3 spans 13 amino acids. Trimming cost V 4 bases and J 4 bases, with 10 bases left between them. CDR3 nucleotide sequence: TGTGCCAGTAGTAGGCAACAGACCTATGGCTACACCTTC. This codes for CASSRQQTYGYTF.

This clonotype was recorded many times. The V gene is TRBV7-9, the J gene TRBJ1-4; D may be TRBD1 (5 bases). Germline CDR1 reads SEHNR; CDR2 reads FQNEAQ (reference sequence). V was shortened by 5 bases and J by 8 bases, with 9 bases between the two germline ends. The CDR3 runs to 12 residues. CDR3 sequence: CASSTGAEKLFF. The CDR3 DNA follows: TGTGCCAGCAGCACCGGGGCGGAAAAACTGTTTTTT.

This clonotype was detected many times. The chain carries TRBV11-2 and TRBJ2-5; D remains ambiguous. Between the trimmed V and J ends, which lost 0 bases and 5 bases, there was a span of 4 bases. The germline V gene has CDR1 SGHAT and CDR2 FQNNGV. The CDR3 totals 12 residues. The CDR3 protein is CASSLEWETQYF. Written as DNA, the CDR3 is TGTGCCAGCAGCTTAGAATGGGAGACCCAGTACTTC.

The sample holds many counts of this clonotype. The gene calls are TRBV9 and TRBJ2-7, with TRBD1 matching over 9 bases. The junction had 8 bases not matched to a gene; V was cut back by 4 bases and J by 3 bases. From germline, CDR1 is SGDLS and CDR2 YYNGEE. The CDR3 loop spans 15 amino acids. Here the CDR3 reads CASSLRGQGDYEQYF. DNA for the CDR3: TGTGCCAGCAGCCTCCGGGGACAGGGTGACTACGAGCAGTACTTC.

Many counts were recorded for this clonotype. The CDR3 coding sequence is TGCGCCAGCAGCGGGGGCGGACAGGGGAATTCACCCCTCCACTTT. This translates into CASSGGGQGNSPLHF. This chain links TRBV5-1 with TRBJ1-6; 9 bases align to TRBD1. This CDR3 has 15 amino acids. J gave up 7 bases and V 4 bases, and 6 bases lay outside the gene matches. Germline lookup yields CDR1 SGHRS and CDR2 YFSETQ. Variable domain in full (rest from reference TRBV5-1 and TRBJ1-6): KAGVTQTPRYLIKTRGQQVTLSCSPISGHRSVSWYQQTPGQGLQFLFEYFSETQRNKGNFPGRFSGRQFSNSRSEMNVSTLELGDSALYLCASSGGGQGNSPLHFGNGTRLTVT.

Only a few counts were recorded for this clonotype. This sequence joins TRBV2 and TRBJ1-2; D might be TRBD1 (5 bases). There are 12 residues in the CDR3. The germline gives CDR1 SNHLY, CDR2 FYNNEI. Between the trimmed V and J ends, which lost 8 bases and 3 bases, there was a span of 10 bases. CDR3 loop: CASLEGYYGYTF. In DNA, the CDR3 is TGTGCCAGCCTTGAGGGGTACTATGGCTACACCTTC.

This clonotype was seen a few times. The gene calls are TRBV7-8 and TRBJ1-2; TRBD1 might be the D (5 bases). V gave up 0 bases and J gave up 3 bases, with 8 bases separating them. The CDR3 sequence is 14 residues long. Germline V gene lookup returns CDR1 SGHVS and CDR2 FQNEAQ. The CDR3 DNA reads TGTGCCAGCAGCTTAGCAGGCAGGGACTATGGCTACACCTTC. Its protein product is CASSLAGRDYGYTF. Variable domain in full (rest from reference TRBV7-8 and TRBJ1-2): GAGVSQSPRYKVAKRGQDVALRCDPISGHVSLFWYQQALGQGPEFLTYFQNEAQLDKSGLPSDRFFAERPEGSVSTLKIQRTQQEDSAVYLCASSLAGRDYGYTFGSGTRLTVV.

This chain uses TRBV5-1 with TRBJ2-7; 7 bases align to TRBD1. The CDR3 has 14 amino acids. Unmatched junction bases numbered 7, after V lost 6 bases and J lost 1 base. Germline assignment: CDR1 SGHRS and CDR2 YFSETQ. The CDR3 DNA is TGCGCCAGCACCCGGGACAGCGGATCCTACGAGCAGTACTTC. Protein sequence: CASTRDSGSYEQYF.

This clonotype was recorded at least ten times. The CDR3: CASSGGQGARANEKLFF. The CDR3 DNA sequence: TGTGCCAGCAGCGGAGGACAGGGGGCGCGGGCTAATGAAAAACTGTTTTTT. This chain uses TRBV9 with TRBJ1-4; 11 bases match TRBD1. The CDR3 spans 17 residues. CDR1 SGDLS and CDR2 YYNGEE come from the germline V gene. V shed 3 bases and J 3 bases; nucleotides not matched to a gene: 7.

This clonotype is medium-sized (0.01 to 0.1%) in the sample. The chain links TRBV4-3 to TRBJ2-7; the match to TRBD2 covers 11 bases. The CDR3 contains 18 residues. V lost 0 bases, J lost 1 base, and 8 bases stayed unmatched. Germline assignment: CDR1 LGHNA and CDR2 YSLEER. The CDR3 protein is CASSQDIAGGLLSYEQYF. The CDR3 bases are TGCGCCAGCAGCCAAGATATAGCGGGGGGGTTACTTTCCTACGAGCAGTACTTC.

This clonotype was picked up many times. The chain has TRBV18 and TRBJ2-2; TRBD1 is a possible D gene (5 bases). Trimming took 1 base from V and 10 from J, leaving 7 bases between them. Per germline, CDR1 KGHSH and CDR2 LQKENI. CDR3 length equals 12 residues. The CDR3 DNA reads as TGTGCCAGCTCACCACAGGGGAAGGAGCTGTTTTTT. This sequence encodes CASSPQGKELFF.

The genes are TRBV28 and TRBJ2-7; D is ambiguous. This CDR3 has 11 residues. Germline V lookup: CDR1 MDHEN, CDR2 SYDVKM. V gave up 4 bases and J gave up 4 bases, with 5 bases separating them. The CDR3 bases are TGTGCCAGCAGTTCATGGTACGAGCAGTACTTC. It codes for CASSSWYEQYF.

This clonotype was detected many times. The V and J genes are TRBV11-2 and TRBJ2-2; no firm D call. CDR1 is SGHAT and CDR2 is FQNNGV in the germline V gene. The CDR3 is 15 residues long. V dropped 5 bases and J dropped 1 base, with 11 bases sitting between them. This chain's CDR3 is CASSPVRQNTGELFF. Here the CDR3 DNA reads TGTGCCAGCAGCCCCGTTAGACAGAACACCGGGGAGCTGTTTTTT.

This clonotype was seen at least ten times. This chain connects TRBV12-3 or TRBV12-4 to TRBJ1-1, with D tentatively TRBD1 (6 bases). V was trimmed by 2 bases and J by 4 bases, leaving 8 bases between them. CDR3 size: 13 residues. As DNA, the CDR3 is TGTGCCAGCAGTTTATCAGGGGCCACTGAAGCTTTCTTT. The encoded protein is CASSLSGATEAFF.

This clonotype appeared many times. This chain links TRBV7-9 with TRBJ2-3, with a weak D call TRBD2 (5 bases). Germline assignment: CDR1 SEHNR and CDR2 FQNEAQ (reference sequence). The CDR3 spans 14 residues. V lost 2 bases and J lost 5, with 11 bases in between. CDR3 region: CASSLSLVEDTQYF. CDR3 in DNA: TGTGCCAGCAGCTTATCACTAGTTGAAGATACGCAGTATTTT.

This clonotype appeared many times. This sequence joins TRBV7-3 and TRBJ1-2, with 8 bases lining up with TRBD1. After removal of 3 bases from V and 11 bases from J, the junction contained 5 bases not matched to a gene. This CDR3 has 12 residues. Germline CDR1 SGHTA, CDR2 FQGTGA. For the CDR3, the DNA is TGTGCCAGCAGCTTTTCAGGGGGCGCTTACACCTTC. Amino acid sequence: CASSFSGGAYTF. The full variable domain, rest sourced from reference TRBV7-3 and TRBJ1-2, is GAGVSQTPSNKVTEKGKYVELRCDPISGHTALYWYRQSLGQGPEFLIYFQGTGAADDSGLPNDRFFAVRPEGSVSTLKIQRTERGDSAVYLCASSFSGGAYTFGSGTRLTVV.

V is TRBV12-3 or TRBV12-4 and J is TRBJ2-3; D ambiguous. Trimming removed 7 bases at V and 2 bases at J, with 13 bases between. The CDR3 has 14 amino acids. CDR3: CASTLGGVTDTQYF. The CDR3 DNA is TGTGCCAGCACCTTGGGCGGAGTCACAGATACGCAGTATTTT.

This clonotype was counted ten times or more. The rearrangement joins TRBV20-1 to TRBJ1-5, with D tentatively TRBD1 (5 bases). The CDR3 totals 11 residues. V dropped 3 bases and J dropped 7 bases, with 7 bases sitting between them. In germline, CDR1 is DFQATT, CDR2 SNEGSKA (reference sequence). CDR3 sequence: CSASKGQPQHF. The CDR3 DNA is TGCAGTGCTAGTAAGGGGCAGCCCCAGCATTTT.